The clone carrying this TCR beta chain was recorded only once. The study assigned cohorts using participant-reported clinical history. Before being deemed recovered, Cohort 3 donors had two negative PCRs, clearance, or symptom resolution. The data belong to a study of blood T cell repertoires in COVID-19. Study as a whole: In each case, the material was cDNA or gDNA derived from T cells, B-cell-depleted T cells, or PBMCs.

The CDR3 runs to 17 residues. CDR1 and CDR2 (germline): SGHTA, FQGNSA. V trimming: 5 bases; J trimming: 6 bases; junction bases outside the gene matches: 12. In the original analysis: Quantification of nucleated cells was approximated via reference gene primer amplification. Method: immunoSEQ multiplex PCR; TCRdb's copy keeps in-frame clones and lacks some. V, J and clone size were drawn from that table, and D and trimming were deduced from the DNA. The data contain over 250,000 clones, approximately 91% of them seen just once; the ten biggest clones take up 1%. This TCR was sampled from a woman aged 30 to 39 who had recovered from COVID-19. The sample taken for sequencing was PBMCs or T cells enriched from blood (not recorded which). The chain recombines TRBV7-2 with TRBJ2-1; TRBD2 matches 11 bases. The CDR3 here is CASSAPKLAGVSNEQFF. DNA of the CDR3: TGTGCCAGCAGCGCACCGAAACTAGCGGGAGTTAGCAATGAGCAGTTCTTC.